These T cell receptor beta chains were read from a single sample in a study of T-cell reconstitution after alpha-beta-depleted transplantation in children. TCRdb redid the calling of the PCR reads with MiXCR, one entry per CDR3 protein. Here the sample spans 400,000 to 500,000 distinct CDR3 sequences, approximately 11% being singletons. Specimen: PBMCs from the stem cell graft donor, collected from the stem cell graft. Source of these receptors: a human donor who donated a stem cell graft to a child with acute myeloid leukemia. Both conserved end residues are part of each CDR3.

J: TRBJ2-5
V: TRBV20-1
CDR3: CSAGQARVETQYF

J: TRBJ1-1
V: TRBV29-1
CDR3: CSTPQIGRPGTTEAFF

J: TRBJ2-7
V: TRBV29-1
CDR3: CSVEVPGTVYEQYF

J: TRBJ2-1
V: TRBV2
CDR3: CASSVVAGASSDEQFF

J: TRBJ2-3
V: TRBV10-3
CDR3: CAISESVSGEGGDTQYF

J: TRBJ2-1
V: TRBV11-2
CDR3: CASSPEWNEQFF

J: TRBJ2-2
V: TRBV7-2
CDR3: CASSLRTSWAGELFF

J: TRBJ2-5
V: TRBV12-3/TRBV12-4
CDR3: CASSYGNSQETQYF

J: TRBJ2-3
V: TRBV12-3/TRBV12-4
CDR3: CASSLQLAGTDTQYF

J: TRBJ2-5
V: TRBV5-1
CDR3: CASSPGVANTQETQYF

J: TRBJ2-6
V: TRBV4-1
CDR3: CASSQDLLGSGANVLTF

J: TRBJ2-5
V: TRBV6-5
CDR3: CASSYTGDPGPETQYF

J: TRBJ2-3
V: TRBV5-4
CDR3: CASSAGRGGGDTQYF

J: TRBJ1-1
V: TRBV7-3
CDR3: CASSLGGASAFF

J: TRBJ2-3
V: TRBV29-1
CDR3: CSVEDKLRVDTQYF

J: TRBJ2-1
V: TRBV20-1
CDR3: CSAGNNEQFF

J: TRBJ2-7
V: TRBV29-1
CDR3: CSVEGSSYEQYF

J: TRBJ1-4
V: TRBV10-3
CDR3: CAISAQISGEKLFF

J: TRBJ2-1
V: TRBV5-4
CDR3: CASSGGWTDSEQFF

J: TRBJ2-5
V: TRBV10-1
CDR3: CASSELNEETQYF

J: TRBJ2-1
V: TRBV12-3/TRBV12-4
CDR3: CASSFDEMGSYNEQFF

J: TRBJ2-5
V: TRBV15
CDR3: CATSRGGGAGGETQYF

J: TRBJ2-7
V: TRBV11-2
CDR3: CASSLEGVGLARYEQYF

J: TRBJ2-7
V: TRBV5-6
CDR3: CASSKKRGTSAIYEQYF

J: TRBJ2-3
V: TRBV5-1
CDR3: CASSSHLRATDTQYF

J: TRBJ2-1
V: TRBV6-1
CDR3: CASSSLRGTYNEQFF

J: TRBJ1-2
V: TRBV5-1
CDR3: CASSPTLGGSAGYTF

J: TRBJ2-1
V: TRBV7-9
CDR3: CASSSGVLSGDYNEQFF

J: TRBJ2-3
V: TRBV10-3
CDR3: CAISEGAGAGTDTQYF

J: TRBJ2-5
V: TRBV20-1
CDR3: CSAPDRGGETQYF

J: TRBJ1-2
V: TRBV6-1
CDR3: CASSEGSYDYGYTF

J: TRBJ1-1
V: TRBV7-8
CDR3: CASSGITPNTEAFF

J: TRBJ2-6
V: TRBV27
CDR3: CASSIGQLNSGANVLTF

J: TRBJ1-2
V: TRBV29-1
CDR3: CSVEDISVESYTF

J: TRBJ1-1
V: TRBV29-1
CDR3: CSADRGPNTEAFF

J: TRBJ2-3
V: TRBV7-2
CDR3: CASSLIQGVPDTQYF

J: TRBJ2-5
V: TRBV5-1
CDR3: CASSDRLAGGQETQYF

J: TRBJ2-5
V: TRBV12-3/TRBV12-4
CDR3: CASSSSPRETQYF

J: TRBJ2-7
V: TRBV29-1
CDR3: CSVTDRAPYEQYF

J: TRBJ1-2
V: TRBV15
CDR3: CATSNPVGYEDYGYTF

J: TRBJ2-3
V: TRBV10-3
CDR3: CAISPGGREAYTQYF

J: TRBJ2-1
V: TRBV7-9
CDR3: CASSPAGLAGDNEQFF

J: TRBJ2-2
V: TRBV4-1
CDR3: CASSPQDIYTGELFF

J: TRBJ2-1
V: TRBV29-1
CDR3: CSVKDGANEQFF

J: TRBJ1-5
V: TRBV4-1
CDR3: CASSQDTMGLGPQHF

J: TRBJ2-3
V: TRBV3-1
CDR3: CASSQDQDNADTQYF

J: TRBJ1-6
V: TRBV6-6
CDR3: CASSYGVNSPLHF

J: TRBJ2-3
V: TRBV29-1
CDR3: CSVLGGGVPDTQYF

J: TRBJ2-5
V: TRBV6-1
CDR3: CASSLGQGEGGETQYF

J: TRBJ2-5
V: TRBV6-5
CDR3: CASSNRGRLETQYF

J: TRBJ2-2
V: TRBV6-1
CDR3: CASRTPGLAATGELFF

J: TRBJ1-2
V: TRBV2
CDR3: CASSPNPDYYGYTF

J: TRBJ2-3
V: TRBV20-1
CDR3: CSARIAGEGTDTQYF

J: TRBJ2-5
V: TRBV5-1
CDR3: CASSLQGGAETQYF

J: TRBJ2-1
V: TRBV5-1
CDR3: CASSLRLAGGHNEQFF

J: TRBJ2-1
V: TRBV5-1
CDR3: CASSLARTSGTYNEQFF

J: TRBJ1-1
V: TRBV7-3
CDR3: CTSSLQGEGAEAFF

J: TRBJ1-1
V: TRBV4-1
CDR3: CASSQVWRTEAFF

J: TRBJ2-7
V: TRBV5-1
CDR3: CASSLDPNRDYEQYF